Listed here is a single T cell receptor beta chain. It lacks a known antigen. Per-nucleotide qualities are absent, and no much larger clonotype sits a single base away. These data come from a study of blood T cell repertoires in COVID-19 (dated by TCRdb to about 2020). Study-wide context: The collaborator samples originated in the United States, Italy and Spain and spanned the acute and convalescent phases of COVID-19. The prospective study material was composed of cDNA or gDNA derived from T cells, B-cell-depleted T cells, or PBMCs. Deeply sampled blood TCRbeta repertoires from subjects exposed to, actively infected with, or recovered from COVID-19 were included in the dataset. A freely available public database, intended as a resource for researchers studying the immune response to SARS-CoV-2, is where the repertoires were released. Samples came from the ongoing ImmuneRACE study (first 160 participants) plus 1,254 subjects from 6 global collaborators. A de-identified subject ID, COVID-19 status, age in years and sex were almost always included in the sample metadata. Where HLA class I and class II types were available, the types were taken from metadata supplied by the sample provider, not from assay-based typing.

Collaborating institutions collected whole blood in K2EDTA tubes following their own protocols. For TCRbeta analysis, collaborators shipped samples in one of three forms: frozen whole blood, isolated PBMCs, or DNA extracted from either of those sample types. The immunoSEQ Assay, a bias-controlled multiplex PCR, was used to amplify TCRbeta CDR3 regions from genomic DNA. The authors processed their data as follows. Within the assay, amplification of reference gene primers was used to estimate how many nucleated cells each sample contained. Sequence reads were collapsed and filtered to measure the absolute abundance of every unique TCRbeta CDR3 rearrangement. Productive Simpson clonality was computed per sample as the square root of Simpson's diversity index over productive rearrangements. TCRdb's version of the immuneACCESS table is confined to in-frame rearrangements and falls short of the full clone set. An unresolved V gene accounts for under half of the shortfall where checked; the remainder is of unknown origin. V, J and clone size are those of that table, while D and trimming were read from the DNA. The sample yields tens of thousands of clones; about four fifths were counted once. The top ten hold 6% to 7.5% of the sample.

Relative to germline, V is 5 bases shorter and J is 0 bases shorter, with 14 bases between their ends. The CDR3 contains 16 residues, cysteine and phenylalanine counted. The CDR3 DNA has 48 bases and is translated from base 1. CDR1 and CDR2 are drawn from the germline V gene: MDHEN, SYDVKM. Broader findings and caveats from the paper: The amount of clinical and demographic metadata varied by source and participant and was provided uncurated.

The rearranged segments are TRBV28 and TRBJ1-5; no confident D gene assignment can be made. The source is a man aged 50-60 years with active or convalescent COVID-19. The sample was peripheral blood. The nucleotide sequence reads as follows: TGTGCCAGCAGTCCCCCGCGGGTGGATAGCAATCAGCCCCAGCATTTT. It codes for CASSPPRVDSNQPQHF.